These 9 T cell receptor beta chains were sequenced from one sample in a study of T cell repertoires in cytomegalovirus infection. TCRdb re-called the reads through MiXCR, storing one row per CDR3 protein. The table shows about 230,000 distinct CDR3 sequences, with roughly 6.5% occurring only once. Sample: PBMCs. These receptor sequences come from a human donor in good health (CMV status not recorded). Some clones in this sample may be carry-over from other donors' samples.

This clonotype has ten or more counts. The chain joins TRBV6-5 to TRBJ1-1; perhaps TRBD1 as D (6 bases). V gave up 2 bases and J gave up 3 bases, with 13 bases separating them. Germline V gene lookup returns CDR1 MNHEY and CDR2 SVGAGI. The CDR3 loop spans 15 amino acids. The CDR3 is CASSYGGARDTEAFF. The CDR3 DNA is TGTGCCAGCAGTTACGGGGGGGCGCGGGACACTGAAGCTTTCTTT.

This clonotype was seen only once. This may stem from a read error, because a much larger clone lies one nucleotide away. The chain uses TRBV30 and TRBJ2-1, with D perhaps being TRBD1 or TRBD2 (5 bases each). This CDR3 has 13 residues. Germline CDR1 is GTSNPN and CDR2 is SVGIG (reference sequence). The CDR3 nucleotides read TGTGCCTGGAGTGTGAGGGGCTACAATGAGCTGTTCTTC. Its translation is CAWSVRGYNELFF.

This clonotype was recorded a few times. CDR3 amino acids: CASSLTGENQPQHF. In DNA form, the CDR3 reads TGTGCCAGCTCACTGACAGGGGAGAATCAGCCCCAGCATTTT. The V gene is TRBV18, the J gene TRBJ1-5; TRBD1 matches 8 bases. The V gene end was trimmed by 4 bases and the J gene end by 4 bases; junction bases not matched to a gene: 3. Germline loops: CDR1 KGHSH, CDR2 LQKENI. The CDR3 is made up of 14 amino acids.

There are a few counts of this clonotype. The chain combines TRBV30 with TRBJ1-6, with TRBD1 identical over 8 bases. CDR1 and CDR2 from the germline V gene are GTSNPN and SVGIG (reference sequence). Trimming cost V 1 base and J 9 bases; bases outside gene matches: 11. The CDR3 is 16 residues long. CDR3 in DNA: TGTGCCTGGAGTGCTATGAGAGCACAGGGGGGTTCACCCCTCCACTTT. This codes for CAWSAMRAQGGSPLHF.

This clonotype has ten or more counts. The chain recombines TRBV18 with TRBJ2-7; D gene uncertain. Germline lookup yields CDR1 KGHSH and CDR2 LQKENI. CDR3 size: 17 residues. Trimming cost V 3 bases and J 5 bases, with 23 bases left between them. CDR3 DNA sequence: TGTGCCAGCTCACCTTTGAATTTGGCATCCCGCCGACACGAGCAGTACTTC. Its translation: CASSPLNLASRRHEQYF.

This clonotype has a count of ten or more. The V call is TRBV5-5, the J call TRBJ1-6, with 7 bases matching TRBD1. The V and J ends lost 0 bases and 8 bases, in that order; junction bases with no gene match: 20. CDR1 is SGHKS, CDR2 YYEKEE, per germline (reference sequence). CDR3 length: 20 residues. The CDR3 protein is CASSLDPDRVVVRRDSPLHF. The DNA for the CDR3 is TGTGCCAGCAGCTTGGACCCCGACAGGGTCGTAGTCAGACGGGATTCACCCCTCCACTTT.

Turning to this clonotype: Being one base from a much bigger clone, this may be a read error. The chain's CDR3 is CASKDRDRGYGYTF. In DNA form, the CDR3 reads TGTGCCAGTAAGGATCGGGACAGGGGCTATGGCTACACCTTC. V is TRBV19 and J is TRBJ1-2, with TRBD1 matching over 10 bases. The trim removed 7 bases at V and 4 bases at J, leaving 6 bases unmatched. Per germline, CDR1 LNHDA and CDR2 SQIVND (reference sequence). The CDR3 extends over 14 amino acids.

Only one count was recorded for this clonotype. V and J are TRBV7-9 and TRBJ1-1; 8 bases line up with TRBD1. With V trimmed by 1 base and J by 0 bases, 7 bases remained unmatched. This CDR3 is built from 17 residues. Per the germline V gene, CDR1 is SEHNR and CDR2 is FQNEAQ (reference sequence). CDR3 nucleotides: TGTGCCAGCAGCTTAGTTCGGGGGGACAGGCTGAACACTGAAGCTTTCTTT. Protein product: CASSLVRGDRLNTEAFF.

This rearrangement joins TRBV12-3 or TRBV12-4 to TRBJ1-5, with TRBD1 identical over 8 bases. Unmatched junction bases numbered 11, after V lost 8 bases and J lost 8 bases. This CDR3 spans 14 amino acids. This CDR3 reads CASSIQGVFEPQHF. Here the CDR3 DNA reads TGTGCCAGCTCCATACAGGGGGTTTTTGAGCCCCAGCATTTT.